This record concerns one T cell receptor beta chain sequence. Its antigen remains unidentified. This sample is drawn from a study of cytomegalovirus exposure and HLA in healthy donors. Researchers ran the PCR with 60 Vbeta and 13 Jbeta primers. Original processing notes: Unique TCR beta chains totaled some 80 million in a later count, with roughly 12 million of them shared. Only in-frame clones appear in the TCRdb table, and some are missing; sequencing was by immunoSEQ multiplex PCR. V, J and clone size derive from that table, while D and trimming were established from the DNA sequence. This table has 86,000 or so clones, roughly 80% appearing once. This CDR3 is 15 amino acids long. Looked up from germline, CDR1 is MNHNY and CDR2 is SVGAGI (reference sequence). The V gene end was trimmed by 6 bases and the J gene end by 0 bases; junction bases not matched to a gene: 7. Study-level results: The authors judged a highly shared variant cluster likely a sequencing artifact.

The receptor was derived from a woman in her thirties or forties in good health and CMV-seropositive. Sequencing was done on a sample of PBMCs. The rearrangement joins TRBV6-6 to TRBJ1-2; 7 bases are shared with TRBD1. The CDR3 spells CASSLQGFSNYGYTF. The CDR3 nucleotides are TGTGCCAGCAGCCTACAGGGGTTCTCTAACTATGGCTACACCTTC.